The rows below give T cell receptor beta chains drawn from one sample of a study of shared clonotypes between healthy human individuals. Data came from immunoSEQ multiplex PCR; TCRdb stores just in-frame clones and leaves some out. The sample holds roughly 650,000 clones, approximately 96% seen once. Sample: naive CD8+ T cells sorted from blood. These receptors all come from a woman between 25 and 40 years old in good health. CDR3s include the opening cysteine and the closing phenylalanine or tryptophan. D genes are given only for firm matches. The size of a clone is reported for some rows only, either as once, few or many, or as a class for expanded clones.

J: TRBJ1-1
V: TRBV14
D: NA
size: NA
CDR3: CASSPIGDMDTEAFF
DNA: TGTGCCAGCAGCCCGATTGGGGATATGGACACTGAAGCTTTCTTT

J: TRBJ2-1
V: TRBV9
D: NA
size: NA
CDR3: CASQGTWESSYNEQFF
DNA: TGTGCCAGCCAAGGAACTTGGGAGTCTTCTTACAATGAGCAGTTCTTC

J: TRBJ2-5
V: TRBV14
D: NA
size: NA
CDR3: CASSKRGTYYTGETQYF
DNA: TGTGCCAGCAGCAAGAGGGGGACTTACTATACCGGGGAGACCCAGTACTTC

J: TRBJ2-7
V: TRBV9
D: NA
size: NA
CDR3: CASSVGSYDEQYF
DNA: TGTGCCAGCAGCGTAGGAAGTTATGACGAGCAGTACTTC

J: TRBJ2-7
V: TRBV6-5
D: TRBD1
size: once
CDR3: CASSAGTGTLEQYF
DNA: TGTGCCAGCAGCGCCGGGACAGGGACCCTCGAGCAGTACTTC

J: TRBJ2-7
V: TRBV28
D: NA
size: NA
CDR3: CASSYAGSDYEQYF
DNA: TGTGCCAGCAGTTATGCAGGGTCAGACTACGAGCAGTACTTC

J: TRBJ2-7
V: TRBV27
D: NA
size: NA
CDR3: CASSFGPTHYEQYF
DNA: TGTGCCAGCAGTTTCGGTCCCACCCACTACGAGCAGTACTTC

J: TRBJ2-7
V: TRBV2
D: NA
size: NA
CDR3: CASSEGRGGITYEQYF
DNA: TGTGCCAGCAGTGAAGGGCGTGGCGGGATAACCTACGAGCAGTACTTC

J: TRBJ2-7
V: TRBV5-5
D: TRBD2
size: NA
CDR3: CASSWTPGLAYEQYF
DNA: TGTGCCAGCAGCTGGACGCCGGGACTAGCCTACGAGCAGTACTTC

J: TRBJ1-4
V: TRBV7-9
D: TRBD1
size: NA
CDR3: CASSDLTGAEEKLFF
DNA: TGTGCCAGCAGCGACTTGACAGGGGCGGAAGAAAAACTGTTTTTT

J: TRBJ1-2
V: TRBV5-6
D: TRBD1
size: NA
CDR3: CASSSGQGYGYTF
DNA: TGTGCCAGCAGCTCGGGACAGGGCTATGGCTACACCTTC

J: TRBJ2-5
V: TRBV7-2
D: NA
size: once
CDR3: CASSPGWEQGETQYF
DNA: TGTGCCAGCAGCCCGGGGTGGGAGCAGGGGGAGACCCAGTACTTC

J: TRBJ2-2
V: TRBV5-4
D: TRBD2
size: NA
CDR3: CASSSLAENTGELFF
DNA: TGTGCCAGCAGCTCACTAGCGGAGAACACCGGGGAGCTGTTTTTT

J: TRBJ2-1
V: TRBV27
D: TRBD2
size: NA
CDR3: CASSPYPGGSPYNEQFF
DNA: TGTGCCAGCAGTCCCTACCCCGGCGGGAGCCCCTACAATGAGCAGTTCTTC

J: TRBJ2-7
V: TRBV2
D: NA
size: NA
CDR3: CASLIQTGLNYEQYF
DNA: TGTGCCTCTCTCATTCAGACAGGTCTTAACTACGAGCAGTACTTC